This T cell receptor (beta chain) was captured in a study of CD8 T cells in Susac syndrome. Germline V gives CDR1 DFQATT, CDR2 SNEGSKA (reference sequence). V was cut by 1 base and J by 8 bases, with 12 bases left in between. The length of the CDR3 is 13 residues. Reverse transcription of about 0.5 to 1 ug RNA used random hexamers. TCR beta CDR3 was amplified by immunoSEQ covering 54 Vbeta and 13 Jbeta. TCRdb redid the calling of the immunoSEQ multiplex PCR reads with MiXCR, one entry per CDR3 protein. The sample contains about 430,000 distinct CDR3 sequences, more than 80% of which appear only once. Sequencing of TCR beta covered CD8+ and CD4+ T cells obtained from blood. FACS enriched CD8+ TEMRA cells, while bulk CD8+ and CD4+ were negatively isolated.

J is TRBJ2-1 and V is TRBV20-1, with no clear D. The source of this sequence is a human donor with multiple sclerosis. Source material: CD8+ T cells from PBMCs. In DNA form, the CDR3 reads TGCAGTGCTAGAGTGGGTCTTTTGGATGAGCAGTTCTTC. This translates into CSARVGLLDEQFF.